This entry lists 25 T cell receptor beta chains sequenced from one sample in a study of T cells in Graves' hyperthyroidism and ophthalmopathy. Regions amplified from RNA transcripts were the TCR beta CDR3 regions. With the HTBI primer set, the TCR CDR3 went through a first round of RT-PCR. TCRdb reprocessed the multiplex PCR reads with MiXCR, giving one entry per CDR3 protein. The repertoire includes some 600,000 distinct CDR3 sequences, 11% to 15% of them detected once, and 5.8% sits in the top ten. The source material was blood. These receptors originate from a woman under 40 with Graves' hyperthyroidism that later progressed to Graves' ophthalmopathy.

This clonotype appeared many times. The J gene is TRBJ1-2, the V gene TRBV27; TRBD1 agrees at 9 bases. Losses at the gene ends were 1 base for V and 6 bases for J; bases not matched to a gene: 6. From germline, CDR1 is MNHEY and CDR2 SMNVEV (reference sequence). The CDR3 is 15 residues long. This CDR3 is CASSLWGQGGDGYTF. The CDR3 bases are TGTGCCAGCAGTTTATGGGGACAGGGAGGTGATGGCTACACCTTC.

This clonotype came up many times. This chain uses TRBV30 with TRBJ1-6; no clear D gene. CDR3 size: 14 residues. CDR1 GTSNPN and CDR2 SVGIG come from the germline V gene (reference sequence). The germline V and J ends were trimmed by 1 base and 10 bases, with 14 bases remaining between them. CDR3 sequence: CAWSDGVGRSPLHF. Here the CDR3 DNA reads TGTGCCTGGAGTGATGGGGTTGGAAGATCACCCCTCCACTTT.

This clonotype was counted ten times or more. The V gene is TRBV2, the J gene TRBJ1-1; D is uncertain. Per the germline V gene, CDR1 is SNHLY and CDR2 is FYNNEI. This CDR3 contains 14 residues. The V end lost 6 bases, the J end lost 5 bases, and 16 bases lay between the germline ends. DNA of the CDR3: TGTGCCAGCAGACCCCAGGAATCGGTGACTGAAGCTTTCTTT. It is translated as CASRPQESVTEAFF.

This clonotype has a count of ten or more. The CDR3 spells CASYNGLNYGYTF. The CDR3 DNA is TGTGCCAGTTACAACGGCCTTAACTATGGCTACACCTTC. The chain joins TRBV19 to TRBJ1-2; D is ambiguous. Germline V gives CDR1 LNHDA, CDR2 SQIVND (reference sequence). The germline V and J ends were trimmed by 8 bases and 1 base, with 11 bases remaining between them. CDR3 length: 13 residues.

A few counts support this clonotype. The CDR3 nucleotides read TGTGCCAGCAGCCCCGATGGGGGGAGCACCCACGAGCAGTACTTC. Protein product: CASSPDGGSTHEQYF. This chain connects TRBV5-4 to TRBJ2-7, with D maybe TRBD2 (6 bases). CDR3 length equals 15 residues. The germline CDR1 and CDR2 sequences are SGHNT and YYREEE (reference sequence). Trimming shortened V by 4 bases and J by 5 bases, and 19 bases separated the two germline ends.

In this sample, this clonotype turned up many times. CDR3 nucleotides: TGTGCCATAAGACCGGCCGGGTACACTGAAGCTTTCTTT. Its translation: CAIRPAGYTEAFF. This chain links TRBV6-1 with TRBJ1-1; no firm D call. The CDR3 spans 13 residues. V was trimmed by 10 bases and J by 3 bases, leaving 15 bases between them. CDR1 MNHNS and CDR2 SASEGT come from the germline V gene.

This sequence joins TRBV6-2 or TRBV6-3 and TRBJ1-6; D is uncertain. The CDR3 covers 15 residues. V gave up 1 base and J gave up 6 bases, with 10 bases separating them. CDR1 is MNHEY, CDR2 SVGEGT, per germline. CDR3 DNA: TGTGCCAGCAGTTACTGGGGAACACCTAATTCACCCCTCCACTTT. It yields the protein CASSYWGTPNSPLHF.

This chain connects TRBV24-1 to TRBJ1-5; no reliable D call. The CDR3 runs to 16 residues. Germline CDR1 reads KGHDR; CDR2 reads SFDVKD. Deletions cut 0 bases from V and 2 bases from J, with 10 bases between. CDR3 nucleotides: TGTGCCACCAGTGATTTGCAAATCAGGTGCAATCAGCCCCAGCATTTT. It is translated as CATSDLQIRCNQPQHF.

This clonotype was seen ten or more times. V is TRBV6-2 or TRBV6-3 and J is TRBJ2-7, with no clear D. The CDR3 loop spans 13 amino acids. Trimming cost V 8 bases and J 4 bases, with 15 bases left between them. Germline-derived CDR1 and CDR2 are MNHEY and SVGEGT. The CDR3 DNA follows: TGTGCCAGCTTCCTGAGGCTAGGGTACGAGCAGTACTTC. Translating it yields CASFLRLGYEQYF.

This clonotype was picked up a small number of times. V gene TRBV6-2 or TRBV6-3 combines with J gene TRBJ2-3, with TRBD1 as a possible D gene (5 bases). The CDR3 runs to 12 residues. The V and J ends lost 7 bases and 4 bases respectively, with 9 bases between them. Germline V gene data show CDR1 as MNHEY and CDR2 as SVGEGT. The CDR3 bases are TGTGCCAGCAACCTAGGGGCAGATACGCAGTATTTT. Protein sequence: CASNLGADTQYF.

This clonotype has more than one count but fewer than ten. The chain has TRBV18 and TRBJ2-7, with 11 bases aligning to TRBD2. The V gene's germline CDR1 is KGHSH and CDR2 LQKENI. V was clipped by 3 bases and J by 3 bases; unmatched bases: 10. The CDR3 loop spans 17 amino acids. The DNA for the CDR3 is TGTGCCAGCTCACCCTCCACTACTAGCGGGAGATACTACGAGCAGTACTTC. Protein sequence: CASSPSTTSGRYYEQYF.

J is TRBJ2-1 and V is TRBV29-1; 7 bases are a match to TRBD1. CDR1 is SQVTM and CDR2 is ANQGSEA in the germline V gene. The ends lost 5 bases at V and 10 bases at J; junction bases unmatched: 17. The CDR3 contains 15 residues. The CDR3 loop reads CSVYRDSARLNEQFF. In DNA form, the CDR3 reads TGCAGCGTTTATCGGGACAGCGCCCGCCTAAACGAGCAGTTCTTC.

This clonotype was detected only a few times. A read error is possible here, since a much larger clone lies one base away. The chain links TRBV2 to TRBJ2-7; 8 bases agree with TRBD1. The germline V gene encodes CDR1 SNHLY and CDR2 FYNNEI. CDR3 size: 15 residues. With 4 bases clipped from V and 6 bases from J, the junction kept 11 bases outside the gene matches. The CDR3 DNA reads TGTGCCAGCAGTGGTCGAGGGACAGGTACAACCGAGCAGTACTTC. Protein product: CASSGRGTGTTEQYF.

In this sample, this clonotype turned up a few times. The CDR3 region has the DNA TGTGCCAGTAGTATATCGGTGGGGCGTACTGAAGCTTTCTTT. Amino acids: CASSISVGRTEAFF. The chain has TRBV19 and TRBJ1-1; D perhaps matches TRBD1 (5 bases). Germline values: CDR1 LNHDA, CDR2 SQIVND (reference sequence). V was shortened by 2 bases and J by 5 bases, with 12 bases between the two germline ends. CDR3 size: 14 residues.

V and J are TRBV28 and TRBJ2-5; possible D gene TRBD2, 7 bases. Germline CDR1 MDHEN, CDR2 SYDVKM. This CDR3 is built from 13 residues. V lost 11 bases and J 4 bases, leaving 17 bases between the germline ends. CDR3 in amino acids: CASGGGAGETQYF. CDR3 nucleotide sequence: TGTGCCTCCGGCGGGGGCGCGGGAGAGACCCAGTACTTC.

There are many counts of this clonotype. The rearrangement joins TRBV6-1 to TRBJ2-1; tentative D call: TRBD2 (6 bases). This CDR3 is 14 amino acids long. The V gene lost 5 bases and the J gene lost 2 bases, with 10 bases spanning the gap. CDR1 MNHNS and CDR2 SASEGT come from the germline V gene. The CDR3 DNA reads TGTGCCAGCAGTACTAGCATCGCCTACAATGAGCAGTTCTTC. Amino acids: CASSTSIAYNEQFF.

This clonotype was recorded many times. The chain carries TRBV11-3 and TRBJ2-2; a weak D match, TRBD2 (5 bases). Germline-derived CDR1 and CDR2 are SGHNT and YENEEA. The ends were cut back, 5 bases at V and 4 bases at J, with 14 bases in the middle. The CDR3 loop spans 15 amino acids. The CDR3 sequence is CASSPDYESTGELFF. The CDR3 DNA sequence: TGTGCCAGCAGCCCCGACTATGAGAGCACCGGGGAGCTGTTTTTT.

The V call is TRBV6-5, the J call TRBJ1-1; the D gene is possibly TRBD1 (6 bases). Germline CDR1 and CDR2: MNHEY and SVGAGI. Trimming removed 2 bases from V and 0 bases from J, with 10 bases in between. The CDR3 consists of 15 residues. The CDR3 sequence: CASSYDGTLNTEAFF. The DNA of the CDR3 is TGTGCCAGCAGTTACGACGGGACATTGAACACTGAAGCTTTCTTT.

This clonotype was seen at least ten times. The rearrangement uses TRBV7-2 and TRBJ2-1; 11 positions agree with TRBD1. CDR1 is SGHTA, CDR2 FQGNSA, per germline. Trimming at V came to 11 bases and at J to 9 bases, leaving 12 bases not matched to a gene. This CDR3 is built from 14 residues. CDR3 sequence: CAANPGQGVGEQFF. CDR3 sequence (DNA): TGTGCCGCGAATCCGGGACAGGGGGTAGGTGAGCAGTTCTTC.

This rearrangement joins TRBV20-1 to TRBJ1-3; unclear D gene. Per germline, CDR1 DFQATT and CDR2 SNEGSKA (reference sequence). The CDR3 length is 15 residues. V was clipped by 5 bases and J by 2 bases, with 16 bases between them. CDR3 DNA: TGCAGTGCTCAGCGGGTGAGGGAGGCTGGAAACACCATATATTTT. This sequence encodes CSAQRVREAGNTIYF.

This clonotype was observed at least ten times. This chain uses TRBV4-2 with TRBJ1-2, with unresolved D. The CDR3 consists of 16 residues. Trimming removed 0 bases from V and 5 bases from J, with 16 bases in between. Germline loops: CDR1 LGHNA, CDR2 YNFKEQ. In DNA, the CDR3 is TGTGCCAGCAGCCAAGAAACTCTGGGCGGGCTATATGGCTACACCTTC. Translation gives CASSQETLGGLYGYTF.

This clonotype was counted many times. The chain employs TRBV28 and TRBJ1-5; D is ambiguous. V gave up 5 bases and J gave up 5 bases, with 7 bases separating them. CDR1 MDHEN and CDR2 SYDVKM come from the germline V gene. The length of the CDR3 is 12 residues. CDR3 DNA sequence: TGTGCCAGCAGTCAGATAGATCAGCCCCAGCATTTT. It encodes CASSQIDQPQHF.

This clonotype has ten or more counts. The chain uses TRBV11-2 and TRBJ1-1; no reliable D call. This CDR3 has 15 residues. V was cut by 5 bases and J by 6 bases, with 19 bases left in between. Germline CDR1 reads SGHAT; CDR2 reads FQNNGV. CDR3 region: CASSRTNSNPAEAFF. CDR3 sequence (DNA): TGTGCCAGCAGCCGGACCAACAGCAACCCCGCTGAAGCTTTCTTT.

The chain links TRBV15 to TRBJ2-7; 10 bases are shared with TRBD2. The V segment lost 5 bases and the J segment 4 bases; nucleotides outside the gene matches: 5. The CDR3 contains 14 residues. Germline assignment: CDR1 LNHNV and CDR2 YYDKDF (reference sequence). CDR3 in DNA: TGTGCCACCAGCGGGGATAGCGGGAGGTACGAGCAGTACTTC. This translates into CATSGDSGRYEQYF.

This clonotype was counted only a few times. The rearrangement joins TRBV11-3 to TRBJ1-4; possibly TRBD1 for D (5 bases). There are 14 residues in the CDR3. Trimming pared 3 bases from V and 7 bases from J, leaving 12 bases between. Germline loops: CDR1 SGHNT, CDR2 YENEEA. DNA for the CDR3: TGTGCCAGCAGCTTCGGACTGGGGCGTGAAAAACTGTTTTTT. Translating it yields CASSFGLGREKLFF.